This T cell receptor (beta chain) stems from a study of blood T cell repertoires in COVID-19. Clones were sequenced by immunoSEQ multiplex PCR, and TCRdb holds only the in-frame ones, with some missing. The sample carries 170,000 or so clones, 80% recorded once. This clone has just one count. The CDR3 totals 17 residues. Germline CDR1 is LNHDA and CDR2 is SQIVND (reference sequence). Trimming at V came to 6 bases and at J to 3 bases, leaving 12 bases not matched to a gene. This sequence was found in a man in his 70s with active or convalescent COVID-19. The gene calls are TRBV19 and TRBJ1-5, with 9 bases aligning to TRBD1. Sequencing was performed on peripheral blood. CDR3 nucleotide sequence: TGTGCCAGTAGACCGGTGGACAGGGGCGACTACAATCAGCCCCAGCATTTT. Its protein product is CASRPVDRGDYNQPQHF.